The rows below give T cell receptor beta chains drawn from one sample of a study of metastatic and nonmetastatic thyroid tumors. MiXCR reprocessed the PCR reads for TCRdb. The repertoire consists of some 38,000 clones, with approximately 13% occurring once and the leading ten covering roughly 9.5%. The sample was blood. Every receptor here comes from a female donor with papillary thyroid cancer or a benign thyroid nodule (not recorded which). Some clones in this sample may be carry-over from other donors' samples. Both conserved end residues are part of each CDR3. D genes are given only for firm matches. Size values are once, few and many counts, or a class for expanded clones, and some rows have none.

V,D,size,J,DNA,CDR3
TRBV6-4,-,-,TRBJ1-2,TGTGCCAGCAGGGCTACTGGGTGGCGGGTCTACACCTTC,CASRATGWRVYTF
TRBV4-1,-,many,TRBJ2-2,TGCGCCAGCAGCCCCCGCCGGGACATTTCCCCCGGGGAGCTGCTTTTT,CASSPRRDISPGELLF
TRBV12-3/TRBV12-4,-,-,TRBJ2-5,TGTGCCAGCAGTTTAAATCTGCTAGAGACCCAGTACTTC,CASSLNLLETQYF
TRBV28,-,many,TRBJ1-2,TGTGCCAGCAGGTTCCGGGGGATGGGTGGCTACACCTTC,CASRFRGMGGYTF
TRBV7-2,-,-,TRBJ1-1,TGTGCCAGCAGCTTAGTTTCCGTGAACACTGAAGCTTTCTTT,CASSLVSVNTEAFF
TRBV15,-,many,TRBJ2-1,TGTGCCACCAGCGTCGGAGGGGGTAATGAGCAGTTCTTC,CATSVGGGNEQFF
TRBV5-4,-,many,TRBJ2-3,TGTGCCAGCACCCAAGGAGGGGGCAGGACAGATACGCAGTATTTT,CASTQGGGRTDTQYF
TRBV5-1,TRBD1,-,TRBJ1-2,TGCTCCAGCAGCCCCGGGGGACAGTGTGGCTTTGCCTATGGCTACACCTTC,CSSSPGGQCGFAYGYTF
TRBV11-2,-,many,TRBJ1-5,TGTGCCAGCAGCTACACCGACAATCAGCCCCAGCATTTT,CASSYTDNQPQHF
TRBV6-2/TRBV6-3,-,medium-sized,TRBJ1-2,TGTGCCAGCAGGGACGAGGAGGGGTATGGCTACACCTTC,CASRDEEGYGYTF
TRBV7-9,-,many,TRBJ2-1,TGTGCCAGCACTTCTTCAAATGAGCAGTTCTTC,CASTSSNEQFF
TRBV6-1,-,many,TRBJ1-1,TGTGCCAGCAGGGACCTCAAGAGAACTGAAGCTTTCTTT,CASRDLKRTEAFF
TRBV11-2,TRBD2,-,TRBJ2-3,TGTGCCAGCAGCTTAGATCGCGGGGGGGCAGATACGCAGTATTTT,CASSLDRGGADTQYF
TRBV20-1,-,many,TRBJ2-3,TGCAGTGCTAGAGATCACGGCAGCCTAAACACAGATACGCAGTATTTT,CSARDHGSLNTDTQYF
TRBV7-9,-,many,TRBJ1-1,TGTGCCAGCAGCTTAGAGGCAGGTGGGACTGAAGCTTTCTTT,CASSLEAGGTEAFF
TRBV5-1,-,many,TRBJ1-6,TGCGCCAGCAGCTTGAACAGAGAGAATTCACCCCTCCACTTT,CASSLNRENSPLHF
TRBV6-1,TRBD1,many,TRBJ2-3,TGTGCCAGCAGTGACTTCCTACAGGGGGCGGTAGATACGCAGTATTTT,CASSDFLQGAVDTQYF
TRBV2,TRBD2,many,TRBJ2-3,TGTGCCAGCAGTGCTGGGAGCGGGAGGGCCGGCACAGATACGCAGTATTTT,CASSAGSGRAGTDTQYF
TRBV3-1,TRBD1,many,TRBJ1-2,TGTGCCAGCAGCCAAGAGTTGGGACAGACCTATGGCTACACCTTC,CASSQELGQTYGYTF
TRBV4-2,TRBD1,many,TRBJ2-7,TGTGCCAGCAGTCACCCGGGACAGGGGATCCTCTCGTCCCACGAGCAGTACTTC,CASSHPGQGILSSHEQYF
TRBV28,-,few,TRBJ2-7,TGTGCCAGCAGTTTAATTGGCGTATGGGACAACGGGGAGCAGTACTTC,CASSLIGVWDNGEQYF
TRBV6-2/TRBV6-3,TRBD2,-,TRBJ2-5,TGTGCCAGCAGTTACGTGTTCCGGACTAGCGGGGGGGCCGAGAACCAGTACTTC,CASSYVFRTSGGAENQYF
TRBV27,-,many,TRBJ2-7,TGTGCCAGCAGTTCCACGGACAATCCCCACGAGCAGTACTTC,CASSSTDNPHEQYF
TRBV2,-,many,TRBJ2-1,TGTGCCAGCAGTCTAAGTCTAGGGTTGGGTGAGCAGTTCTTC,CASSLSLGLGEQFF
TRBV3-1,-,many,TRBJ1-6,TGTGCCAGCAGCCCAACTAAGGGGCCCTTCCACTTT,CASSPTKGPFHF
TRBV20-1,-,many,TRBJ1-2,TGCAGTGCTAGAGAATTGGGTGAAGCGGGTGGCTACACCTTC,CSARELGEAGGYTF
TRBV28,-,many,TRBJ2-7,TGTGCCAGCAGTTTATCGTTGACCACGACGGGTGATGGCGAGCAGTACTTC,CASSLSLTTTGDGEQYF
TRBV20-1,-,-,TRBJ1-3,TGCAGTGCTAGATCGGTGTCAGGAAACATCATATATTTT,CSARSVSGNIIYF
TRBV7-2,-,few,TRBJ2-1,TGTGCCGGCAGCTCAATCTTCGATGAGCAGTTCTTC,CAGSSIFDEQFF
TRBV28,-,-,TRBJ2-1,TGTGCCAGTCTTACACAGCTGGGCAGGGATGAGCAGTTCTTC,CASLTQLGRDEQFF
TRBV5-6,-,many,TRBJ2-2,TGTGCCAGCAGCTTGAAAAATCAGGGCGGCACCGGGGAGCTGTTTTTT,CASSLKNQGGTGELFF
TRBV6-5,-,many,TRBJ1-1,TGTGCCAGCAGTTACGACGGCTATCGCACTGAAGCTTTCTTT,CASSYDGYRTEAFF
TRBV2,-,-,TRBJ2-1,TGTGCCAGCGTCGGTAGGGAAGATCGAGCGGGCAATGAGCAGTTCTTC,CASVGREDRAGNEQFF
TRBV7-3,-,many,TRBJ1-2,TGTGCCAGCAGCCCCGGACCGGGCTATGGCTACACCTTC,CASSPGPGYGYTF
TRBV2,TRBD1,-,TRBJ1-1,TGTGCCACCTCGGGACAGAGGAACACTGAAGCTTTCTTT,CATSGQRNTEAFF
TRBV15,-,many,TRBJ2-1,TGTGCCACCAGCAGAGATCGGGCCGTAGCGGAGGGAAGCGAGCAGTTCTTC,CATSRDRAVAEGSEQFF
TRBV28,-,-,TRBJ1-2,TGTGCCAGCATCCCAGTGGAGGGAAAGCCTAATTATGGCTACACCTTC,CASIPVEGKPNYGYTF
TRBV20-1,-,many,TRBJ2-2,TGCAGTGCTAGGGGAAACACCGGGGAGCTGTTTTTT,CSARGNTGELFF
TRBV3-1,-,many,TRBJ2-3,TGTGCCAGCAGCCCCAGCGAGATGTACACAGATACGCAGTATTTT,CASSPSEMYTDTQYF
TRBV27,-,many,TRBJ1-5,TGTGTCAGCAGTTTAGGGAGAGGGCTAAATCAGCCCCAGCATTTT,CVSSLGRGLNQPQHF
TRBV29-1,-,many,TRBJ2-2,TGCAGCGTTATGGAAGCGAACACCGGGGAGCTGTTTTTT,CSVMEANTGELFF
TRBV9,TRBD1,-,TRBJ2-3,TGTGCCAGCAGCGTCGGACAGGGGAATCAGCCCCAGTATTTT,CASSVGQGNQPQYF
TRBV4-1,-,many,TRBJ2-2,TGCGCCAGCAGCCCCCGGACCGGGGAGCTGTTTTTT,CASSPRTGELFF